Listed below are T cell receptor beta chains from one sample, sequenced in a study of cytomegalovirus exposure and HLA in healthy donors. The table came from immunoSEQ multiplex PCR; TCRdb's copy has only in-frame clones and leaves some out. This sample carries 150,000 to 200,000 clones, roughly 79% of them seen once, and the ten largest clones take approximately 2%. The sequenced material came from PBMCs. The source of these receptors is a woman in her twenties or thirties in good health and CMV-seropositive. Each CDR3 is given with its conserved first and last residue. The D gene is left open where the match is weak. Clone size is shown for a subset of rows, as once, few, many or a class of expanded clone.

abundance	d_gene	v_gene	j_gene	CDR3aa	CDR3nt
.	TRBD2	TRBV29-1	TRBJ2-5	CSVRGGPGETQYF	TGCAGCGTTCGCGGGGGTCCGGGGGAGACCCAGTACTTC
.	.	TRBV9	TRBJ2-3	CASSVGSTDTQYF	TGTGCCAGCAGCGTAGGTTCAACAGATACGCAGTATTTT
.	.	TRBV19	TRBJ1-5	CASSIGGDSNQPQHF	TGTGCCAGTAGTATCGGGGGGGATAGCAATCAGCCCCAGCATTTT
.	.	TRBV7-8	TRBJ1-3	CASSPRGFGGNTIYF	TGTGCCAGCAGCCCCCGGGGGTTCGGTGGAAACACCATATATTTT
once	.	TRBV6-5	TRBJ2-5	CASSYRGGKETQYF	TGTGCCAGCAGTTACAGGGGAGGCAAAGAGACCCAGTACTTC
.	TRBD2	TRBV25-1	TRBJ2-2	CASSERAGAGGTSGELFF	TGTGCCAGCAGTGAACGGGCGGGGGCGGGAGGAACCAGCGGGGAGCTGTTTTTT
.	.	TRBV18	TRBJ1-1	CASSPEQGLNTEAFF	TGTGCCAGCTCACCTGAACAGGGCCTGAACACTGAAGCTTTCTTT
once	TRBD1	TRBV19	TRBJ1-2	CASSWTGGNYGYTF	TGTGCCAGTAGTTGGACAGGGGGTAACTATGGCTACACCTTC
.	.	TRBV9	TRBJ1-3	CASTNTTSPGNTIYF	TGTGCCAGCACCAATACAACATCTCCTGGAAACACCATATATTTT
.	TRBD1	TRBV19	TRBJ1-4	CASSPSTGWNEKLFF	TGTGCCAGTAGTCCTTCGACAGGGTGGAACGAAAAACTGTTTTTT
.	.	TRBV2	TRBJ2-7	CASSDRQGLTYEQYF	TGTGCCAGCAGTGATAGGCAGGGGTTAACCTACGAGCAGTACTTC
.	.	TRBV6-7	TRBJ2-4	CASSYSTNCQYF	TGTGCCAGCAGTTACTCGACTAACTGCCAGTATTTC
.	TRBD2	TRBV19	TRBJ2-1	CASTTRTSGSSYNEQFF	TGTGCCAGTACGACCCGGACTAGCGGGAGCTCCTACAATGAGCAGTTCTTC
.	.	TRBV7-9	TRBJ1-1	CASSTTENTEAFF	TGTGCCAGCAGCACCACAGAAAACACTGAAGCTTTCTTT
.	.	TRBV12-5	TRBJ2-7	CASGLVLRTNSYEQYF	TGTGCTAGTGGTTTGGTACTGAGGACTAACTCCTACGAGCAGTACTTC
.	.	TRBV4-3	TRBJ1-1	CASSQGAQAEAFF	TGCGCCAGCAGCCAAGGAGCGCAAGCGGAAGCTTTCTTT
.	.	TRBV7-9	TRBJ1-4	CASSLQGSGEKLFF	TGTGCCAGCAGCTTACAAGGGAGTGGTGAAAAACTGTTTTTT
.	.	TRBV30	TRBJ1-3	CAWSVLTGPGNTIYF	TGTGCCTGGAGTGTACTTACAGGCCCTGGAAACACCATATATTTT
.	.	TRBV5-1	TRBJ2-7	CASSLSIGLGDGGPYEQYF	TGCGCCAGCAGCTTGTCAATCGGGCTCGGGGACGGGGGTCCATACGAGCAGTACTTC
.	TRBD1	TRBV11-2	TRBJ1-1	CASSFRQGDKAFF	TGTGCCAGCAGCTTTCGACAGGGGGACAAGGCTTTCTTT
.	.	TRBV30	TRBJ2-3	CAWGRGDTQYF	TGTGCCTGGGGACGGGGAGATACGCAGTATTTT
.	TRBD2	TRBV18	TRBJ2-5	CASSGRNSGAWETQYF	TGTGCCAGCTCAGGACGGAACAGCGGGGCGTGGGAGACCCAGTACTTC
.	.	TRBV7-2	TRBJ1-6	CASSATGSRHSPLHF	TGTGCCAGCAGCGCAACAGGGTCTCGACATTCACCCCTCCACTTT
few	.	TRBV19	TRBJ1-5	CASRDSSSNQPQHF	TGTGCCAGTAGAGACAGTTCAAGCAATCAGCCCCAGCATTTT
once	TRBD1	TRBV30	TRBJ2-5	CAWSGLRGRKETQYF	TGTGCCTGGAGTGGACTCAGGGGGCGGAAAGAGACCCAGTACTTC
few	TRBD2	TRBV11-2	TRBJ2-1	CASSLVGGGYNEQFF	TGTGCCAGCAGCTTAGTGGGGGGGGGCTACAATGAGCAGTTCTTC
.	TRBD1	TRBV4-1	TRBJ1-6	CASSQARGQGVESPLHF	TGCGCCAGCAGCCAAGCCCGCGGACAGGGGGTTGAGTCACCCCTCCACTTT
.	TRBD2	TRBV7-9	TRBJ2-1	CASSFSLLRSGRGNEQFF	TGTGCCAGCAGCTTTTCCCTCCTCCGGAGCGGGAGGGGAAATGAGCAGTTCTTC
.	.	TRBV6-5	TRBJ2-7	CASMAGPTVEQYF	TGTGCCAGCATGGCGGGGCCAACGGTGGAGCAGTACTTC
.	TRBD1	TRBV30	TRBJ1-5	CAWSLTGGFNQPQHF	TGTGCCTGGAGTTTGACAGGGGGATTCAATCAGCCCCAGCATTTT
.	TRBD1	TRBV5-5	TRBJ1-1	CASSPRTGGMNTEAFF	TGTGCCAGCAGCCCACGGACAGGGGGCATGAACACTGAAGCTTTCTTT
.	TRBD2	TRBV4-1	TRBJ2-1	CASSPGTRTYNEQFF	TGCGCCAGCAGCCCGGGGACTAGGACCTACAATGAGCAGTTCTTC
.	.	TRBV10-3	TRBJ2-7	CAISDPLPGHHYEQYF	TGTGCCATCAGTGACCCCCTACCGGGACACCACTACGAGCAGTACTTC
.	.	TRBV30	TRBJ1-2	CAFPIRDTTYYGYTF	TGTGCCTTCCCAATCCGGGACACTACCTACTATGGCTACACCTTC
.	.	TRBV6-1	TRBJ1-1	CASSPPGNTEAFF	TGTGCCAGCAGTCCACCGGGGAACACTGAAGCTTTCTTT
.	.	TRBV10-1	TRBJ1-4	CASSEASGLPNEKLFF	TGCGCCAGCAGTGAGGCGTCGGGACTCCCCAATGAAAAACTGTTTTTT
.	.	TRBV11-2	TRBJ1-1	CASSLVRRENTEAFF	TGTGCCAGCAGCTTAGTTCGCAGGGAGAACACTGAAGCTTTCTTT